The TCR beta chain described here comes from a study of T-cell reconstitution after alpha-beta-depleted transplantation in children. Study-level results: There were reportedly several hundred expanded graft clones from which alpha-beta T cells came about two months after transplant. The main origin of T-cell counts and diversity one year after transplant was newly produced T cells.

This clonotype was observed a handful of times. Antigen specificity is unknown. Unique molecular identifiers were built into the TCRbeta library. TCRdb used MiXCR to reprocess the PCR reads, holding one entry per CDR3 protein. The sample records some 300,000 distinct CDR3 sequences, over 7.5% being singletons. This CDR3 comprises 15 residues. V was trimmed by 2 bases and J by 10 bases, leaving 18 bases between them. Germline CDR1 reads MNHEY; CDR2 reads SVGAGI. The chain joins TRBV6-5 to TRBJ2-1; D ambiguous. The material sequenced was peripheral blood, taken 360 days after TCRalphabeta/CD19-depleted stem cell transplant. The clonotype originates from a female patient between 2 and 15 years old who had a stem cell transplant for Fanconi anemia, so the T cells may come from the graft donor. In nucleotides, the CDR3 is TGTGCCAGCAGTTACCTCTCCTCCGGATGGAAAGAGCAGTTCTTC. Its translation is CASSYLSSGWKEQFF.